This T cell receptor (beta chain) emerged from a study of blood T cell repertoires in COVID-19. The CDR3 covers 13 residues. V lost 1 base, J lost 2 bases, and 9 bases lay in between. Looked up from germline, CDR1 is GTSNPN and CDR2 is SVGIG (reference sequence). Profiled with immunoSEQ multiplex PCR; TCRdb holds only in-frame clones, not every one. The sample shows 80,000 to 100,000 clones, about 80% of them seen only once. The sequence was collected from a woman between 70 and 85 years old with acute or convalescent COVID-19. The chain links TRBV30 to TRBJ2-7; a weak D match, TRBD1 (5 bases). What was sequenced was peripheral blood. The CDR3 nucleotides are TGTGCCTGGAGTGCACAGGTCACCTACGAGCAGTACTTC. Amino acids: CAWSAQVTYEQYF.